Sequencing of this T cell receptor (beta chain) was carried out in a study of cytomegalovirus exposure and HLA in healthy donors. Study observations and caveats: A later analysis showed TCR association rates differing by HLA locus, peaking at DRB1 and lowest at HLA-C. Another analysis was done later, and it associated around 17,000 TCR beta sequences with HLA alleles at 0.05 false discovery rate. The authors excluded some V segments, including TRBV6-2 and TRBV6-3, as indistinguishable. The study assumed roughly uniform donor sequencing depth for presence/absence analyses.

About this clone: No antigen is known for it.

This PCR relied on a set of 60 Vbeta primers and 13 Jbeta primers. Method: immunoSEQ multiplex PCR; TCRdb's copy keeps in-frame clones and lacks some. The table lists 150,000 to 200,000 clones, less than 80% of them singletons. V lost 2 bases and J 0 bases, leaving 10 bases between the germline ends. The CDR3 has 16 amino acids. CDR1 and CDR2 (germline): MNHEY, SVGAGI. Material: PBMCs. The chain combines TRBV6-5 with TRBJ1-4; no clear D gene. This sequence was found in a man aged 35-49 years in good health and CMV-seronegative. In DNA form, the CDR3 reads TGTGCCAGCAGTTACCATAGTCTTGCAACTAATGAAAAACTGTTTTTT. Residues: CASSYHSLATNEKLFF.